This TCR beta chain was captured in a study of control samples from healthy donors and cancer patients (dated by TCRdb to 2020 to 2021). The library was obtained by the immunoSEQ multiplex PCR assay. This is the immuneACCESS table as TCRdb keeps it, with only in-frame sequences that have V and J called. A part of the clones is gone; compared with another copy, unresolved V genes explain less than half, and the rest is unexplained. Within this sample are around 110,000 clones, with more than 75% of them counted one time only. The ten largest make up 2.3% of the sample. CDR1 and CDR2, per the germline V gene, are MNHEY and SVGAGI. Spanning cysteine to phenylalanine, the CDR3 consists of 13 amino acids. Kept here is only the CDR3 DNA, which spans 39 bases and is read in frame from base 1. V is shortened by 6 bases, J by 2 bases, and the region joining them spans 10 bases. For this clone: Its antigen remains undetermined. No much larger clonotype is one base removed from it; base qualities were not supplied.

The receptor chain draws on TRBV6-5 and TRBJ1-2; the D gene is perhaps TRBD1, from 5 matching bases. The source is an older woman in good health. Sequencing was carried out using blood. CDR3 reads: CASRRDGNYGYTF. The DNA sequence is TGTGCCAGCAGGAGGGACGGCAACTATGGCTACACCTTC.